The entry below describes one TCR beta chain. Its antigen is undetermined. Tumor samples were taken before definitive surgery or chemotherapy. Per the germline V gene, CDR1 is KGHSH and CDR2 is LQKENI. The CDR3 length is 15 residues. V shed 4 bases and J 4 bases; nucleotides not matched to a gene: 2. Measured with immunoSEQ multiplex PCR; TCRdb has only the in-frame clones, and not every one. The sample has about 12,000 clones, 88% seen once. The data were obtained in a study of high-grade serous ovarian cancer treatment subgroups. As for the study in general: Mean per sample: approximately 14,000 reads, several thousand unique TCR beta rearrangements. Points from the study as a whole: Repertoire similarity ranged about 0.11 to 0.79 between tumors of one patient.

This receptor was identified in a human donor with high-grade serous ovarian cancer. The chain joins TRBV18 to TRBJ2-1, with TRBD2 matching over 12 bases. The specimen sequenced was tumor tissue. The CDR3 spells CASSLGLAGYNEQFF. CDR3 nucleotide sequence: TGTGCCAGCTCACTTGGACTAGCGGGGTACAATGAGCAGTTCTTC.